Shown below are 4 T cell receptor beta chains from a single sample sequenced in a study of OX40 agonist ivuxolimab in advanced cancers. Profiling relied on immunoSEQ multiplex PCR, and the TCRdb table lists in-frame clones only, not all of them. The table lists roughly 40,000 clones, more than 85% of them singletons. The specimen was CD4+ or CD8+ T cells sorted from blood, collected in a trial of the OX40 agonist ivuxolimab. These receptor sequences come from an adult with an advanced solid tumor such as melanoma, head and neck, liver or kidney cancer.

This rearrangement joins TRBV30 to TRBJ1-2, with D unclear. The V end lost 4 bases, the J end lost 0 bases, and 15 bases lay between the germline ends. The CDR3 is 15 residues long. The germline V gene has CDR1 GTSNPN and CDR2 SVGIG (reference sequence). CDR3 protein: CAWNPFQLSNYGYTF. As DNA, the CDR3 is TGTGCCTGGAACCCGTTCCAGCTCTCTAACTATGGCTACACCTTC.

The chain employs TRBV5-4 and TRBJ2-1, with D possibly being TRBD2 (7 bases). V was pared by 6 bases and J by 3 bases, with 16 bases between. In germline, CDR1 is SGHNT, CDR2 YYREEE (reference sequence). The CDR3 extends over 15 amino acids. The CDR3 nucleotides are TGTGCCAGCATCTTCCTCGGGGGGCACTACAATGAGCAGTTCTTC. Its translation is CASIFLGGHYNEQFF. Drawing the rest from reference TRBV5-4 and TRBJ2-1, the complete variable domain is ETGVTQSPTHLIKTRGQQVTLRCSSQSGHNTVSWYQQALGQGPQFIFQYYREEENGRGNFPPRFSGLQFPNYSSELNVNALELDDSALYLCASIFLGGHYNEQFFGPGTRLTVL.

CDR3 sequence reads: CASSYGGTYNEQFF. The CDR3 DNA is TGTGCCAGCAGTTATGGGGGGACTTACAATGAGCAGTTCTTC. The rearrangement joins TRBV6-5 to TRBJ2-1, with D possibly matching TRBD2 (6 bases). Trimming shortened V by 3 bases and J by 4 bases, and 10 bases separated the two germline ends. Germline V gives CDR1 MNHEY, CDR2 SVGAGI. The CDR3 contains 14 residues.

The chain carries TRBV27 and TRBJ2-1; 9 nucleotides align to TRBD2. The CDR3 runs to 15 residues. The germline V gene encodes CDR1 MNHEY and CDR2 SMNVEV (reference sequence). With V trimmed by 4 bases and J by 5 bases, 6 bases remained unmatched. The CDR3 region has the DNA TGTGCCAGCAGTTATGCGCGGGGGGGAAACAATGAGCAGTTCTTC. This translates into CASSYARGGNNEQFF.